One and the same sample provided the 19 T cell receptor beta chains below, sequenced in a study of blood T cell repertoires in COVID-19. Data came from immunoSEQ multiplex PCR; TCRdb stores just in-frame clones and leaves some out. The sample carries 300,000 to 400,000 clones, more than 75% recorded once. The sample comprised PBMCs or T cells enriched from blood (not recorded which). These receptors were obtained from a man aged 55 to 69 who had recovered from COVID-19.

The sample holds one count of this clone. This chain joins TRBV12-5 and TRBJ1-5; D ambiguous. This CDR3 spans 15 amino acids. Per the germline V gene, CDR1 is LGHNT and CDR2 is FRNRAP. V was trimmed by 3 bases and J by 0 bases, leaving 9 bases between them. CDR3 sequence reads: CASGLPPYSNQPQHF. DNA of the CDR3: TGTGCTAGTGGTTTACCCCCCTATAGCAATCAGCCCCAGCATTTT.

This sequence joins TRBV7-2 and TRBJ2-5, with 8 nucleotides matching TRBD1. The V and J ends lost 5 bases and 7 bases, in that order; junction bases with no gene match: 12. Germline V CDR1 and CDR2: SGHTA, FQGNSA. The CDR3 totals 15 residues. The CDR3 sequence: CASSPGTGGPWTQYF. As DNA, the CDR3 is TGTGCCAGCAGCCCGGGGACAGGAGGGCCCTGGACCCAGTACTTC.

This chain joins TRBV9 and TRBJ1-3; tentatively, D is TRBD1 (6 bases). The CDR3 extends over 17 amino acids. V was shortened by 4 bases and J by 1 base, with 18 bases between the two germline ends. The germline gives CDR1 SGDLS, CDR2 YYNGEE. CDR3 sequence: CASSHTRTGTSGNTIYF. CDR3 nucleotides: TGTGCCAGCAGCCACACCCGCACCGGGACATCTGGAAACACCATATATTTT.

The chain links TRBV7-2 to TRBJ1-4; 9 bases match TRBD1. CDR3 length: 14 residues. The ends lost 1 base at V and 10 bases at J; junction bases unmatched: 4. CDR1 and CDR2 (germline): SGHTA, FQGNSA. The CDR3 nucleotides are TGTGCCAGCAGCTTAGGGACAGGGGTGGTAAAACTGTTTTTT. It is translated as CASSLGTGVVKLFF.

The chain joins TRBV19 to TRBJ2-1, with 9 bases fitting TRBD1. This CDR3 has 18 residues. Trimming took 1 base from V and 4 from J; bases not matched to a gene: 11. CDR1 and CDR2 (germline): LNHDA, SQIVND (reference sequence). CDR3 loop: CASSIGGGDRDRYNEQFF. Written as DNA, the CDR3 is TGTGCCAGTAGTATAGGTGGAGGGGACAGGGATCGGTACAATGAGCAGTTCTTC.

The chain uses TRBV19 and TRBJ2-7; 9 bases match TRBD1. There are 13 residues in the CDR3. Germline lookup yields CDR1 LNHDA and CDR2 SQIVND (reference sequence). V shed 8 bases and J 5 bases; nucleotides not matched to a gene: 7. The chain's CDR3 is CASSRDRDNEQYF. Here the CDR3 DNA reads TGTGCCAGTTCCCGGGACAGGGACAACGAGCAGTACTTC.

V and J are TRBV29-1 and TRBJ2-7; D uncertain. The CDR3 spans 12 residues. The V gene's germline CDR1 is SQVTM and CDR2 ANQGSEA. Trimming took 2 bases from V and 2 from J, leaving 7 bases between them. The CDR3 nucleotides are TGCAGCGTTGAATCAGATCCCTACGAGCAGTACTTC. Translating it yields CSVESDPYEQYF.

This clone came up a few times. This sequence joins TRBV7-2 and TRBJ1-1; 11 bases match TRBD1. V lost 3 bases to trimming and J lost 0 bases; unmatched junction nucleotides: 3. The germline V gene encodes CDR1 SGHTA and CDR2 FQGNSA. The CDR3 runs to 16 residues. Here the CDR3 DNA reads TGTGCCAGCAGCTTCGGACAGGGGGCAATGAACACTGAAGCTTTCTTT. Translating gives CASSFGQGAMNTEAFF.

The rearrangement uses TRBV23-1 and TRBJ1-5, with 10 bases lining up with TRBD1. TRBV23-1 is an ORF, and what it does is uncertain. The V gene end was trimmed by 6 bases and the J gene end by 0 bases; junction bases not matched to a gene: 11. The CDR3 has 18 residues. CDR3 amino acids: CASRTGGAWGDSNQPQHF. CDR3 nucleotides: TGCGCCAGCAGGACAGGGGGCGCTTGGGGGGATAGCAATCAGCCCCAGCATTTT.

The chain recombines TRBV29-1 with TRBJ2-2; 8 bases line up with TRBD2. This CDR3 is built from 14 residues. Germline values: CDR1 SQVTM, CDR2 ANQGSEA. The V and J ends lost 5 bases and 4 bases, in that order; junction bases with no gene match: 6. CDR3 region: CSVRLAGRTGELFF. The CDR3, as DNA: TGCAGCGTTAGGTTAGCGGGGCGCACCGGGGAGCTGTTTTTT.

The CDR3 here is CASSLVGQALETQYF. CDR3 sequence (DNA): TGTGCCAGCAGCTTGGTTGGGCAGGCCCTGGAGACCCAGTACTTC. This chain connects TRBV5-5 to TRBJ2-5; unclear D gene. This CDR3 has 15 residues. The V end was cut by 0 bases, the J end by 5 bases, with 14 bases between. CDR1 is SGHKS and CDR2 is YYEKEE in the germline V gene (reference sequence).

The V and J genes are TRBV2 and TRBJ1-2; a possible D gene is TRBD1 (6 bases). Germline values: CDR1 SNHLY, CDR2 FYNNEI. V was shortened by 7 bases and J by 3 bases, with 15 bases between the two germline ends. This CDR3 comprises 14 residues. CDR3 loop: CASIQGGSYYGYTF. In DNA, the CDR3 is TGTGCCAGCATCCAAGGGGGTTCCTACTATGGCTACACCTTC.

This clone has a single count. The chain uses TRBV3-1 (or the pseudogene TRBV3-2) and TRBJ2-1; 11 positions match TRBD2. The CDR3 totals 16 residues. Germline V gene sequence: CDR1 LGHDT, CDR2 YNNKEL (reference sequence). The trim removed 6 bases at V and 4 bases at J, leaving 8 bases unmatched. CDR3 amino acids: CASRATSGGKYNEQFF. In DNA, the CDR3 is TGTGCCAGCAGAGCCACTAGCGGGGGAAAATACAATGAGCAGTTCTTC.

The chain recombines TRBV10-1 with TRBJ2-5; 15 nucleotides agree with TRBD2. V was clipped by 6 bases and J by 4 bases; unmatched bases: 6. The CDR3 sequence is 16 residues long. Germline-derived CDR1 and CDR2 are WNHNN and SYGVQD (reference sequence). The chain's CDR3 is CASRGLAGGVGETQYF. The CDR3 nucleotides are TGCGCCAGCAGAGGACTAGCGGGAGGGGTCGGAGAGACCCAGTACTTC.

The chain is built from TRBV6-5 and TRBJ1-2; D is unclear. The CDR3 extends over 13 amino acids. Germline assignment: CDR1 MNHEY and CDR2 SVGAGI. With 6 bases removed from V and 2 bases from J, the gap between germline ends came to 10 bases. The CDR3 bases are TGTGCCAGCAGGCGGGATTTGAACTATGGCTACACCTTC. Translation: CASRRDLNYGYTF.

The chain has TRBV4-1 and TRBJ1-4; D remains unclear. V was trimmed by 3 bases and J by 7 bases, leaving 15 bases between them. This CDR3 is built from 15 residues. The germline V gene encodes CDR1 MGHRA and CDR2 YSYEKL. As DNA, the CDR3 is TGCGCCAGCAGCCATAGGGCGGGGAGTGGTGAAAAACTGTTTTTT. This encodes CASSHRAGSGEKLFF.

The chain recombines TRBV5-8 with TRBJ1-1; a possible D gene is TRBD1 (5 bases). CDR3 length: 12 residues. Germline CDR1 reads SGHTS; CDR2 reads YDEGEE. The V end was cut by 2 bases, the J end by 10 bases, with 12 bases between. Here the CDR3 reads CASSLAPGGAFF. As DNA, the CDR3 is TGTGCCAGCAGCTTAGCGCCGGGGGGAGCTTTCTTT.

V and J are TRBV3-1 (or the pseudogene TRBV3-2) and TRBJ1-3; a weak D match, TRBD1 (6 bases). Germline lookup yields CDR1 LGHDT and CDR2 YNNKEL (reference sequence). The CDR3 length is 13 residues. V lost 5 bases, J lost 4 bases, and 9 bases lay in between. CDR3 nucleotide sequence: TGTGCCAGCAGCGTTCAGGGGGGAAACACCATATATTTT. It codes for CASSVQGGNTIYF.

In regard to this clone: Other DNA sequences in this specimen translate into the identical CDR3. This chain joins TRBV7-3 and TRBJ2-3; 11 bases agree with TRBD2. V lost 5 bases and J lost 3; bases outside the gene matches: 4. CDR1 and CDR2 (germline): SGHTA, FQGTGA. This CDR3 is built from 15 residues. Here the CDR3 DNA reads TGTGCCAGCAGCCCAAGGACTAGCGGGACAGATACGCAGTATTTT. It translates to CASSPRTSGTDTQYF.